The entry below describes one T cell receptor (beta chain). Its target antigen remains unknown. No much larger clone is present one base from it, and per-base qualities are unavailable. The CDR3 sequence holds 11 residues, the cysteine and phenylalanine included. Only the CDR3 DNA is retained, 33 bases long and in frame from the first base. Per the germline V gene, MNHEY is the CDR1 and SVGAGI is the CDR2. V is cut by 7 bases and J by 4 bases, and the space between the germline ends is 8 bases. The collaborating institutions used their own protocols to collect whole blood in K2EDTA tubes. For TCRbeta analysis, collaborator samples were shipped as frozen whole blood, as isolated PBMCs, or as DNA extracted from either sample type. This specimen belongs to a study of blood T cell repertoires in COVID-19 (dated by TCRdb to 2018 to 2020). A note on the overall study: Collaborator samples came from the United States, Italy and Spain and covered acute and convalescent phases of COVID-19. HLA class I and class II types, where available, came from metadata supplied by the sample provider rather than from assay-based typing. Samples were obtained from the ongoing ImmuneRACE study (first 160 participants) and from over 1,000 subjects provided by 6 global collaborators. The repertoires were released in a freely available public database meant as a resource for research on the immune response to SARS-CoV-2. Nearly every sample came with metadata listing a de-identified subject ID, COVID-19 status, age in years and sex. The prospective study material was composed of cDNA or gDNA derived from T cells, B-cell-depleted T cells, or PBMCs. Subjects who had been exposed to COVID-19, were actively infected with it, or had recovered from it provided the deeply sampled blood TCRbeta repertoires that made up the dataset. Here is what the overall study found, with its caveats: How much clinical and demographic metadata was included differed by source and by participant, and the metadata was provided uncurated.

TCRbeta CDR3 regions were amplified from genomic DNA by means of the immunoSEQ Assay, a bias-controlled multiplex PCR. The study's processing was this. Nucleated cell counts per sample were estimated from amplification of reference gene primers within the assay. Sequence reads were collapsed and filtered to measure the absolute abundance of every unique TCRbeta CDR3 rearrangement. For each sample, productive Simpson clonality was calculated by taking the square root of Simpson's diversity index across productive rearrangements. TCRdb mirrors the immuneACCESS table, restricted to in-frame sequences. Some clones are absent from its copies; in checked studies, under half trace to an unresolved V gene, and the reason for the others is unknown. V, J and clone size reflect that table, while D and trimming were determined from the DNA. For this sample the table gives around 97,000 clones, of which about 80% were detected only once. The ten top clones hold approximately 13% of the sample.

The chain is encoded by TRBV6-5 joined to TRBJ2-7; no D gene is confidently identified. The TCR was taken from a human donor in a cohort sampled during active or convalescent COVID-19. Sequences were obtained from peripheral blood. This receptor has the CDR3 CASTRVYEQYF. The nucleotide sequence reads as follows: TGTGCCAGCACCCGTGTGTACGAGCAGTACTTC.